What follows describes a single T cell receptor beta chain. V lost 3 bases and J 6 bases, leaving 15 bases between the germline ends. Germline values: CDR1 SGHAT, CDR2 FQNNGV. The CDR3 is made up of 14 amino acids. This sample is drawn from a study of OX40 agonist ivuxolimab in advanced cancers. Across the whole study: One hepatocellular carcinoma and a couple of cutaneous melanoma patients partially responded.

The method was immunoSEQ multiplex PCR; TCRdb's version includes in-frame clones alone and lacks a portion of them. The sample comprises about 21,000 clones, more than 70% of which are singletons, and about 10% rests with the top ten. The sequence was collected from an adult with an advanced solid tumor such as melanoma, head and neck, liver or kidney cancer. The rearrangement uses TRBV11-2 and TRBJ2-7, with D perhaps matching TRBD2 (6 bases). The source material was CD4+ or CD8+ T cells sorted from blood, sampled in a trial of the OX40 agonist ivuxolimab. The CDR3: CASSFAGNSREQYF. As DNA, the CDR3 is TGTGCCAGCAGCTTTGCGGGGAACTCCCGCGAGCAGTACTTC.